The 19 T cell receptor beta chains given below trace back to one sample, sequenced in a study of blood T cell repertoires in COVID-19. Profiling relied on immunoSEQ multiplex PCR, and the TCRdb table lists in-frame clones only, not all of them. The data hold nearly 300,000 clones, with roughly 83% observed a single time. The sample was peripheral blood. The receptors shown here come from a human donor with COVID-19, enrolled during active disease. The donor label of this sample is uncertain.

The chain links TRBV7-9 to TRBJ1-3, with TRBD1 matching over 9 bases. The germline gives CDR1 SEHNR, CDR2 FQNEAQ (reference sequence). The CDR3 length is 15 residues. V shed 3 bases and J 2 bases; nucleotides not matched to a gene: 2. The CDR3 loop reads CASSLGQGTGNTIYF. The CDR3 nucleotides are TGTGCCAGCAGCTTGGGACAGGGAACTGGAAACACCATATATTTT.

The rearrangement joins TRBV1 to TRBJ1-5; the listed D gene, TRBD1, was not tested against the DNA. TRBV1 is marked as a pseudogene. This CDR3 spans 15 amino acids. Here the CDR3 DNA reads TGCACCAGCAGCCAAGGGACAGGACCCAATCAGCCCCAGCATTTT. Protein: CTSSQGTGPNQPQHF.

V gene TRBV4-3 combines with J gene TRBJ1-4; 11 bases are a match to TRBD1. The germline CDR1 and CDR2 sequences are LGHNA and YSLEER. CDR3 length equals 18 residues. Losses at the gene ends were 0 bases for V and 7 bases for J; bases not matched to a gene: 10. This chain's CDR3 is CASSQEVGTGTGGEKLFF. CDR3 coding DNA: TGCGCCAGCAGCCAAGAAGTGGGGACCGGGACAGGGGGTGAAAAACTGTTTTTT.

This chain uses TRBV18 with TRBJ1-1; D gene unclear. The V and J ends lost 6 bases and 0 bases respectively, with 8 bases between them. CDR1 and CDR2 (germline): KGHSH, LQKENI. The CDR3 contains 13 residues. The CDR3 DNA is TGTGCCAGCTCGCCCACAGTGAACACTGAAGCTTTCTTT. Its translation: CASSPTVNTEAFF. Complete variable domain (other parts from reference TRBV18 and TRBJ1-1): NAGVMQNPRHLVRRRGQEARLRCSPMKGHSHVYWYRQLPEEGLKFMVYLQKENIIDESGMPKERFSAEFPKEGPSILRIQQVVRGDSAAYFCASSPTVNTEAFFGQGTRLTVV.

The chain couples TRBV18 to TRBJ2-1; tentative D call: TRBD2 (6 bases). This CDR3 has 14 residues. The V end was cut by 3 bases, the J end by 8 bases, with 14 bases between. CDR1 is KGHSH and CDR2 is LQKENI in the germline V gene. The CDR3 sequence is CASSPGAGRHEQFF. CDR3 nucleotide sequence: TGTGCCAGCTCACCCGGCGCGGGGCGACATGAGCAGTTCTTC.

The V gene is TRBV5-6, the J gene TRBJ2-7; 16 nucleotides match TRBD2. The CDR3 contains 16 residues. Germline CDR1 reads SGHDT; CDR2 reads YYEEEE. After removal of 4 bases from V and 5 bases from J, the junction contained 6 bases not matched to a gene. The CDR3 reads CASSRGTSGRADEQYF. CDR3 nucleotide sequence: TGTGCCAGCAGCCGTGGGACTAGCGGGAGGGCCGACGAGCAGTACTTC.

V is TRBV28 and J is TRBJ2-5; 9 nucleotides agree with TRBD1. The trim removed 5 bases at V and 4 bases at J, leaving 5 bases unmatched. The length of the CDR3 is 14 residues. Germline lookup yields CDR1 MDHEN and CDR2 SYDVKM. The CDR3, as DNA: TGTGCCAGCAGTCCCCGGACAGGGGTAGAGACCCAGTACTTC. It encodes CASSPRTGVETQYF.

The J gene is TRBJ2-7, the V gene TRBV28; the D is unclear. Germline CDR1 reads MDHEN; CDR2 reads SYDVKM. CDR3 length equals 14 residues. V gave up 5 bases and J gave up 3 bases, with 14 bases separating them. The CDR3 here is CASSPVFQIYEQYF. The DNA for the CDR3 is TGTGCCAGCAGTCCTGTGTTTCAGATCTACGAGCAGTACTTC.

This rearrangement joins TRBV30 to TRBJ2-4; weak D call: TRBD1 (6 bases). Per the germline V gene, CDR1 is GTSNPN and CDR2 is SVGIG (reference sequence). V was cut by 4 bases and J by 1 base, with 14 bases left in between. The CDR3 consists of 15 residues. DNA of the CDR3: TGTGCCTGGACCAACAGGGCCGGGGCCAAAAACATTCAGTACTTC. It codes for CAWTNRAGAKNIQYF.

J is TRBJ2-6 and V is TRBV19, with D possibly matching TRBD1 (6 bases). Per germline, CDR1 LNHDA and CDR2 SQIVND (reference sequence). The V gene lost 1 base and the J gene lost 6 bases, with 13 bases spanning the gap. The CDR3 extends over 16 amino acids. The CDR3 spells CASSIGGTLEANVLTF. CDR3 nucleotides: TGTGCCAGTAGTATAGGAGGGACACTGGAGGCCAACGTCCTGACTTTC.

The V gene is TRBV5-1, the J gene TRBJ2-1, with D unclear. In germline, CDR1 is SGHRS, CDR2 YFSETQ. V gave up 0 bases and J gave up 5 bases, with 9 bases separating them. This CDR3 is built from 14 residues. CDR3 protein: CASSLAARDNEQFF. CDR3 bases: TGCGCCAGCAGCTTGGCCGCACGGGACAATGAGCAGTTCTTC.

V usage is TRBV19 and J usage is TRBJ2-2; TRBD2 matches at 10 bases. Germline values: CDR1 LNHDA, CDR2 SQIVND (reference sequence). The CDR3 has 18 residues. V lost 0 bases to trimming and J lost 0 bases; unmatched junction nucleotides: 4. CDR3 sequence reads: CASSIEGLARTNTGELFF. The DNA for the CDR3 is TGTGCCAGTAGTATAGAGGGACTAGCGAGAACGAACACCGGGGAGCTGTTTTTT.

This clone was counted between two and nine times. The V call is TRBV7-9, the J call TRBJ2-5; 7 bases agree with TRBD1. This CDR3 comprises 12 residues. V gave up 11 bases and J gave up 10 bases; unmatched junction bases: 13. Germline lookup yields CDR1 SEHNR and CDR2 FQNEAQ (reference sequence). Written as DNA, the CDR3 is TGTGCCTACCTAGGATCGGACAGGAACCAGTACTTC. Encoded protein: CAYLGSDRNQYF.

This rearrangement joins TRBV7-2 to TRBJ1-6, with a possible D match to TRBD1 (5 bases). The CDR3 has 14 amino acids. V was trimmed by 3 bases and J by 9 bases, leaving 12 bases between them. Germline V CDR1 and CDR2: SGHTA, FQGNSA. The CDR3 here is CASSFRRGGSPLHF. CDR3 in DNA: TGTGCCAGCAGCTTCAGGAGGGGTGGTTCACCCCTCCACTTT.

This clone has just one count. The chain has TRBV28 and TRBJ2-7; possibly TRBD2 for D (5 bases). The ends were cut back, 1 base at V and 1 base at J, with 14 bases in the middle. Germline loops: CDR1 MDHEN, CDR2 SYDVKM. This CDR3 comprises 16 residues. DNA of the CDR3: TGTGCCAGCAGTTTATTTGGTGGAAGAGGGTCCTACGAGCAGTACTTC. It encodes CASSLFGGRGSYEQYF.

CDR3 residues: CASSLTDSTYNEQFF. In nucleotides, the CDR3 is TGTGCCAGCAGCTTGACGGACAGCACCTACAATGAGCAGTTCTTC. The chain uses TRBV11-2 and TRBJ2-1, with D maybe TRBD1 (6 bases). This CDR3 has 15 residues. From germline, CDR1 is SGHAT and CDR2 FQNNGV. V dropped 3 bases and J dropped 2 bases, with 11 bases sitting between them.

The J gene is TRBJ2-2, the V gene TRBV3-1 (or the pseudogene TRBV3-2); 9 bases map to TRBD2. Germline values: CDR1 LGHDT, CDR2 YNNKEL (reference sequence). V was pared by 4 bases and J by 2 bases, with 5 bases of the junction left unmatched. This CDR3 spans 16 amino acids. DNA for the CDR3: TGTGCCAGCAGCCCCCGACTAGCGGCCAACACCGGGGAGCTGTTTTTT. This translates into CASSPRLAANTGELFF.

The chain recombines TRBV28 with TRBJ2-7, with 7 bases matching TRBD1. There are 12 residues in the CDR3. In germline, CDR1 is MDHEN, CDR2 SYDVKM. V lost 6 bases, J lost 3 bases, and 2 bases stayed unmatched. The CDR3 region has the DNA TGTGCCAGCAGCACAGGGGTCTACGAGCAGTACTTC. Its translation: CASSTGVYEQYF.

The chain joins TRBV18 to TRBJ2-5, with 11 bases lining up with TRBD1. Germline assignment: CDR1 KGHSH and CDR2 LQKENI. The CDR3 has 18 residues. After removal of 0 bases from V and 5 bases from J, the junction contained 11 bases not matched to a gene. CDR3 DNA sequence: TGTGCCAGCTCACCACCAATAGGGACAGGGGGTTTATCGGAGACCCAGTACTTC. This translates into CASSPPIGTGGLSETQYF.